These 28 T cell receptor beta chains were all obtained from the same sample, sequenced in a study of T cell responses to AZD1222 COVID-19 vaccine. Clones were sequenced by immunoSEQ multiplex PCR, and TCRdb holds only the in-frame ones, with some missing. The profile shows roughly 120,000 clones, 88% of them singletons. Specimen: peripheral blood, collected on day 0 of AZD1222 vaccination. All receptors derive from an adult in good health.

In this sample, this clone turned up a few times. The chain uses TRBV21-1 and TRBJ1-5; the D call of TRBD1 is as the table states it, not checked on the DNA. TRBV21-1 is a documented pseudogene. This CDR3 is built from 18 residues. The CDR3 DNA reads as TGTGCCAGCAGCAAAGTATTAGGTGGGCAGGATAGCAATCAGCCCCAGCATTTT. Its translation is CASSKVLGGQDSNQPQHF.

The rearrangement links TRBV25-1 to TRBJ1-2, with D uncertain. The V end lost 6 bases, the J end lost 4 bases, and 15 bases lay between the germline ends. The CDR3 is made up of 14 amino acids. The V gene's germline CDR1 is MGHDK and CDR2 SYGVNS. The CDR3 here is CASREPGFGYGYTF. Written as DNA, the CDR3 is TGTGCCAGCAGAGAACCAGGTTTTGGCTATGGCTACACCTTC.

This chain's CDR3 is CASRMGQGAAEQFF. As DNA, the CDR3 is TGCGCCAGCAGAATGGGACAGGGGGCAGCTGAGCAGTTCTTC. V usage is TRBV5-1 and J usage is TRBJ2-1; 12 bases match TRBD1. V dropped 5 bases and J dropped 9; count of bases not matched to a gene: 6. The germline V gene encodes CDR1 SGHRS and CDR2 YFSETQ. The CDR3 is made up of 14 amino acids.

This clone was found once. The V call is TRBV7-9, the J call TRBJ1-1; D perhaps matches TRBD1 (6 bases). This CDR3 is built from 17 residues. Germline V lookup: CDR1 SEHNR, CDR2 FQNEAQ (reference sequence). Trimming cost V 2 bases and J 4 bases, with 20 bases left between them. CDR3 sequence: CASSLTISSGDSTEAFF. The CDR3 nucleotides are TGTGCCAGCAGCTTAACGATTAGTTCAGGGGACTCCACTGAAGCTTTCTTT.

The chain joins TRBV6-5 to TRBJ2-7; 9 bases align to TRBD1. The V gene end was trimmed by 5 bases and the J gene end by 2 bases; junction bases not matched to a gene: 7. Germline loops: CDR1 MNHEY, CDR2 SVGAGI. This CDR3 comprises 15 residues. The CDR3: CASSLPGQGPYEQYF. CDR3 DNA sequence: TGTGCCAGCAGTCTACCGGGACAGGGTCCCTACGAGCAGTACTTC.

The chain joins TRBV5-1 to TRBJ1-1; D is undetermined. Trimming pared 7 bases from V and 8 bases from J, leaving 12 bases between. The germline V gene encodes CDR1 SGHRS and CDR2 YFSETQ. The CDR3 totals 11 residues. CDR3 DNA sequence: TGCGCCAGCTCTTCTGGGTTCGAAGCTTTCTTT. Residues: CASSSGFEAFF.

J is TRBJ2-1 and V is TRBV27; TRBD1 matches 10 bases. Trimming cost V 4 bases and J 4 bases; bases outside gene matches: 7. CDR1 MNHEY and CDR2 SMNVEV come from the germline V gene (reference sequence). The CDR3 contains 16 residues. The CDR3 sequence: CASSSPGDRGYNEQFF. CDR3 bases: TGTGCCAGCAGTTCCCCTGGGGACAGGGGTTACAATGAGCAGTTCTTC.

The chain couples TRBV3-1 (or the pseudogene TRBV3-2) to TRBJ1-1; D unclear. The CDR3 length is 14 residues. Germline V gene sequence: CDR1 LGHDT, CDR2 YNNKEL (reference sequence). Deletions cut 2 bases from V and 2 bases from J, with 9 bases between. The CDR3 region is CASSQRQINTEAFF. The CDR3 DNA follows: TGTGCCAGCAGCCAACGGCAGATAAACACTGAAGCTTTCTTT.

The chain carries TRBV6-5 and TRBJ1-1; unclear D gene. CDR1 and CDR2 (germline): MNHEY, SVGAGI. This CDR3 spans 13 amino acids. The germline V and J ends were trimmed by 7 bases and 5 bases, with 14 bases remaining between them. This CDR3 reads CASTQPVGTEAFF. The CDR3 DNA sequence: TGTGCCAGCACCCAACCGGTCGGGACTGAAGCTTTCTTT.

The CDR3 nucleotides are TGTGCCAGCACGGAGACTGGTCTAGCGGGGGGCAAAAACATTCAGTACTTC. Protein: CASTETGLAGGKNIQYF. V usage is TRBV2 and J usage is TRBJ2-4; 11 bases line up with TRBD2. The CDR3 contains 17 residues. After removal of 7 bases from V and 3 bases from J, the junction contained 11 bases not matched to a gene. The V gene's germline CDR1 is SNHLY and CDR2 FYNNEI.

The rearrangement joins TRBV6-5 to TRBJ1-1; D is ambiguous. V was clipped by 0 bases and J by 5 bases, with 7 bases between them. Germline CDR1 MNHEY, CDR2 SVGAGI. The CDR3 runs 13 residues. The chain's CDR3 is CASSYSGLTEAFF. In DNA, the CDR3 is TGTGCCAGCAGTTACTCAGGATTAACTGAAGCTTTCTTT.

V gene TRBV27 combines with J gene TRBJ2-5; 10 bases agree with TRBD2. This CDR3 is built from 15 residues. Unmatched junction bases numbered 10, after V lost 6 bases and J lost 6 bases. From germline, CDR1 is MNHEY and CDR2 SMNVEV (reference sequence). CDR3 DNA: TGTGCCAGCAGGGGAACTAGCGGGGTCGGGAAGACCCAGTACTTC. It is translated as CASRGTSGVGKTQYF.

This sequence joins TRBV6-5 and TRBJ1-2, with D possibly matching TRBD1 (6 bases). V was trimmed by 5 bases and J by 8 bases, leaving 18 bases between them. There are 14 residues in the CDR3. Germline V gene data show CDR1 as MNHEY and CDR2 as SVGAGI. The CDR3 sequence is CASSTQQGREGYTF. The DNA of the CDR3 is TGTGCCAGCAGTACCCAACAGGGACGGGAGGGCTACACCTTC.

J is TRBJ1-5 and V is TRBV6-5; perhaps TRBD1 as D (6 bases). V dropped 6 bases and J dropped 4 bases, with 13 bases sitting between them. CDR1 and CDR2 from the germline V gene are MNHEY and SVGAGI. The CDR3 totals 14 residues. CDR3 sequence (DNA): TGTGCCAGCAGGAACAGGGCTGGGAATCAGCCCCAGCATTTT. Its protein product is CASRNRAGNQPQHF.

The CDR3 loop is CASNDATNEKLFF. CDR3 coding DNA: TGTGCCAGCAACGATGCAACTAATGAAAAACTGTTTTTT. The chain couples TRBV25-1 to TRBJ1-4, with D unclear. The CDR3 sequence is 13 residues long. Trimming removed 7 bases from V and 0 bases from J, with 6 bases in between. The germline gives CDR1 MGHDK, CDR2 SYGVNS.

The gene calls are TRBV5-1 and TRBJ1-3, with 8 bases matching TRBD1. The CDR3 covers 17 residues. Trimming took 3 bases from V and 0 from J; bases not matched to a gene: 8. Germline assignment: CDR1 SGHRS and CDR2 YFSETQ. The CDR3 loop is CASSSPQGDVSGNTIYF. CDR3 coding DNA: TGCGCCAGCAGCTCTCCACAGGGGGACGTCTCTGGAAACACCATATATTTT. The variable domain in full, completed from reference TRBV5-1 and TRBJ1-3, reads KAGVTQTPRYLIKTRGQQVTLSCSPISGHRSVSWYQQTPGQGLQFLFEYFSETQRNKGNFPGRFSGRQFSNSRSEMNVSTLELGDSALYLCASSSPQGDVSGNTIYFGEGSWLTVV.

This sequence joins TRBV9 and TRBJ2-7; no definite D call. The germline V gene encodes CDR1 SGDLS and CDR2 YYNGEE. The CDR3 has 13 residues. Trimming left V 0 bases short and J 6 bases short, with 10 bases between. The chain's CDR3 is CASSVDEGSEQYF. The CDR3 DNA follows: TGTGCCAGCAGCGTAGATGAAGGGTCCGAGCAGTACTTC.

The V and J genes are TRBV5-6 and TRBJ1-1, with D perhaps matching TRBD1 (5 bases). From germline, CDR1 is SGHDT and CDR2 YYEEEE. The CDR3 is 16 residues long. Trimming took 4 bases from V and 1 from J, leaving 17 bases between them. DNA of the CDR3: TGTGCCAGCAGCGGGGCGCGAAACAGGCGGAACACTGAAGCTTTCTTT. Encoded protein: CASSGARNRRNTEAFF.

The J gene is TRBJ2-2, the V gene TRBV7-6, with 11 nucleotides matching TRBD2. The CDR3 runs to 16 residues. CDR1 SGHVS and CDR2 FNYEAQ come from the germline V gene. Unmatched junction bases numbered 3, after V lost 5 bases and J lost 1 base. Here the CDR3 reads CASSLGTSGNTGELFF. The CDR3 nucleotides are TGTGCCAGCAGCCTTGGGACTAGCGGGAACACCGGGGAGCTGTTTTTT.

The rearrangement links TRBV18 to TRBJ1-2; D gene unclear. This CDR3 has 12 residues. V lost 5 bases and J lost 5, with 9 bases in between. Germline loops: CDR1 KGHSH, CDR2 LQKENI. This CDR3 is CASSSGRYGYTF. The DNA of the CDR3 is TGTGCCAGCTCATCAGGACGGTATGGCTACACCTTC. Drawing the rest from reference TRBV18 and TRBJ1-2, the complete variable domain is NAGVMQNPRHLVRRRGQEARLRCSPMKGHSHVYWYRQLPEEGLKFMVYLQKENIIDESGMPKERFSAEFPKEGPSILRIQQVVRGDSAAYFCASSSGRYGYTFGSGTRLTVV.

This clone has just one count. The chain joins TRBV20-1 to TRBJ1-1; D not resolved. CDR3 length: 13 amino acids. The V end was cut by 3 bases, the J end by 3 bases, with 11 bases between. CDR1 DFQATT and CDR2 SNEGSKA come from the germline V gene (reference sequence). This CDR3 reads CSASSGGDTEAFF. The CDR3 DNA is TGCAGTGCTAGTTCGGGCGGGGACACTGAAGCTTTCTTT.

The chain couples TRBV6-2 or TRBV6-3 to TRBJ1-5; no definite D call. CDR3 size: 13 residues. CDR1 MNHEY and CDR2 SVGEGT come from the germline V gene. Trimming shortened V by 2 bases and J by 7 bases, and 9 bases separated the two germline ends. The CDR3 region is CASSYRTEQPQHF. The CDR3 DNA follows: TGTGCCAGCAGTTACAGGACGGAACAGCCCCAGCATTTT.

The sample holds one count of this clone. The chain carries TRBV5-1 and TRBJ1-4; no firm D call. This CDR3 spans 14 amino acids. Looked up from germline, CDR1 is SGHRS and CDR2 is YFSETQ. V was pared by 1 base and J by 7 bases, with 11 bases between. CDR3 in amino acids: CASSLLTLGEKLFF. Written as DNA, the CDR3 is TGCGCCAGCAGCTTGTTGACATTAGGTGAAAAACTGTTTTTT. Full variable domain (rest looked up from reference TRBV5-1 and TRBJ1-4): KAGVTQTPRYLIKTRGQQVTLSCSPISGHRSVSWYQQTPGQGLQFLFEYFSETQRNKGNFPGRFSGRQFSNSRSEMNVSTLELGDSALYLCASSLLTLGEKLFFGSGTQLSVL.

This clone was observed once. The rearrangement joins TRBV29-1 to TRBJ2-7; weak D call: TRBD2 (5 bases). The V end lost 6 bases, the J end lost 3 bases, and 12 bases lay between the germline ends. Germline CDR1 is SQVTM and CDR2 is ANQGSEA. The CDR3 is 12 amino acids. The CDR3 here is CSVTPGNYEQYF. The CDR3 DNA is TGCAGCGTAACACCGGGGAACTACGAGCAGTACTTC.

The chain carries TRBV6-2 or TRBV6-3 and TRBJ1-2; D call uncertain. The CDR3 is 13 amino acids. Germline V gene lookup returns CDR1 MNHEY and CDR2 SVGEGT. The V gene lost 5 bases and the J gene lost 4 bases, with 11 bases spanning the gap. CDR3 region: CASSPSRVYGYTF. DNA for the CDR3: TGTGCCAGCAGTCCATCTAGGGTCTATGGCTACACCTTC.

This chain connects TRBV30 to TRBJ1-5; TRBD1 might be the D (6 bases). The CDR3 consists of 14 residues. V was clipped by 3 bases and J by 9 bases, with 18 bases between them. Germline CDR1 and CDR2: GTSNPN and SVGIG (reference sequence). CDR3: CAWSLGQTSGPQHF. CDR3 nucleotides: TGTGCCTGGAGCTTAGGACAGACTTCGGGGCCCCAGCATTTT.

The CDR3 DNA follows: TGTGCCAGCAGCTTACCAGCGCCGTCCTACAATGAGCAGTTCTTC. The encoded protein is CASSLPAPSYNEQFF. This chain links TRBV11-2 with TRBJ2-1; D not certain. Germline CDR1 SGHAT, CDR2 FQNNGV. The CDR3 consists of 15 residues. V lost 2 bases and J 1 base, leaving 9 bases between the germline ends.

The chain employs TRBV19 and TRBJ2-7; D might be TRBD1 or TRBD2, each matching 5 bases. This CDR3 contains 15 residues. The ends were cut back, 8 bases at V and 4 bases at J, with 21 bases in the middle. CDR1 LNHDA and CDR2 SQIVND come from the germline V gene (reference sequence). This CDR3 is CASGAGNPPRYEQYF. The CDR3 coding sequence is TGTGCCAGTGGGGCCGGGAATCCCCCCCGATACGAGCAGTACTTC.